This TCR beta chain was sequenced for a study of cytomegalovirus exposure and HLA in healthy donors. Whole-study results and caveats: In vitro testing confirmed three CMV-associated chains as specific for CMV antigens. Reportedly, diagnosis of cytomegalovirus status by the classifier showed high specificity and sensitivity.

Sequenced by immunoSEQ multiplex PCR; TCRdb stores in-frame clones only, minus some. Among approximately 210,000 clones, 70% to 90% were seen once, and the ten largest hold about 2.7%. CDR3 size: 22 residues. J was trimmed by 1 base and V by 0 bases; bases with no gene match: 20. CDR1 is LNHNV and CDR2 is YYDKDF in the germline V gene (reference sequence). As regards this clone: What it binds is unknown.

The sequenced sample was PBMCs. The chain is built from TRBV15 and TRBJ2-4; 8 bases match TRBD2. The sequence came from a woman younger than 35 in good health and CMV-seronegative. The CDR3 bases are TGTGCCACCAGCAGAGATTCCCGATGGCAGGACCCGGGAGGGGCGGCCAAAAACATTCAGTACTTC. Amino acid sequence: CATSRDSRWQDPGGAAKNIQYF.